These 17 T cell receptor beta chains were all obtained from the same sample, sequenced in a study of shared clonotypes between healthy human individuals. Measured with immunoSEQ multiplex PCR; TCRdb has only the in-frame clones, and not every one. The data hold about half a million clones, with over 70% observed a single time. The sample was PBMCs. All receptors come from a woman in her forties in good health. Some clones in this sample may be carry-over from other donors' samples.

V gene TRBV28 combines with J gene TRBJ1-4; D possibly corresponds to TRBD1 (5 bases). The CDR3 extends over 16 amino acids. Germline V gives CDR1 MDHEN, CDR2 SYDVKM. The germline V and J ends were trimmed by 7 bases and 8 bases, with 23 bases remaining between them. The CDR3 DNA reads TGTGCCAGCACCTTAGGGAGGGGACGTGGGAGGGAAAAACTGTTTTTT. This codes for CASTLGRGRGREKLFF.

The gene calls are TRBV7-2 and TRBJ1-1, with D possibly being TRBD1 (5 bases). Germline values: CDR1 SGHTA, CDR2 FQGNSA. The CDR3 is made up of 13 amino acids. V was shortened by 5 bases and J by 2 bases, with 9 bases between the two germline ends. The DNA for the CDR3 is TGTGCCAGCAGCCCGGGACGAAACACTGAAGCTTTCTTT. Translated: CASSPGRNTEAFF.

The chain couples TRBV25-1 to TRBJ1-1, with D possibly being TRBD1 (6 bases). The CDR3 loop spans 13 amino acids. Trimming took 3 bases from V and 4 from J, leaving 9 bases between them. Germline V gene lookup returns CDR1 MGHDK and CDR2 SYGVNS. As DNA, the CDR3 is TGTGCCAGCAGTGACGGGGGCCTCACTGAAGCTTTCTTT. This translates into CASSDGGLTEAFF. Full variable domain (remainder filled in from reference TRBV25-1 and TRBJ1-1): EADIYQTPRYLVIGTGKKITLECSQTMGHDKMYWYQQDPGMELHLIHYSYGVNSTEKGDLSSESTVSRIRTEHFPLTLESARPSHTSQYLCASSDGGLTEAFFGQGTRLTVV.

The CDR3 nucleotides read TGTGCCAGCTCACCACAGGGGACTTTCTCTGGGGCCAACGTCCTGACTTTC. It is translated as CASSPQGTFSGANVLTF. This rearrangement joins TRBV18 to TRBJ2-6, with a possible D match to TRBD2 (6 bases). This CDR3 has 17 amino acids. V was pared by 1 base and J by 0 bases, with 10 bases between. CDR1 is KGHSH, CDR2 LQKENI, per germline. Drawing the rest from reference TRBV18 and TRBJ2-6, the complete variable domain is NAGVMQNPRHLVRRRGQEARLRCSPMKGHSHVYWYRQLPEEGLKFMVYLQKENIIDESGMPKERFSAEFPKEGPSILRIQQVVRGDSAAYFCASSPQGTFSGANVLTFGAGSRLTVL.

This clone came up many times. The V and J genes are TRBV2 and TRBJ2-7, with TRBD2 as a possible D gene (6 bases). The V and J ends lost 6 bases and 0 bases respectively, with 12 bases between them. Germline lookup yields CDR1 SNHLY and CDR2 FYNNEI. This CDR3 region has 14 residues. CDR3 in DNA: TGTGCCAGCAGGGGGGACTTAAACTCCTACGAGCAGTACTTC. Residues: CASRGDLNSYEQYF. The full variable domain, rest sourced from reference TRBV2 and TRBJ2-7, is EPEVTQTPSHQVTQMGQEVILRCVPISNHLYFYWYRQILGQKVEFLVSFYNNEISEKSEIFDDQFSVERPDGSNFTLKIRSTKLEDSAMYFCASRGDLNSYEQYFGPGTRLTVT.

In DNA, the CDR3 is TGTGCCAGCACGACCGGGGCGACGCCGTTCAATGAGCAGTTCTTC. Translation: CASTTGATPFNEQFF. This chain connects TRBV28 to TRBJ2-1, with D perhaps assigned TRBD1 or TRBD2 (5 bases each). The CDR3 contains 15 residues. V was cut by 7 bases and J by 6 bases, with 19 bases left in between. Germline V CDR1 and CDR2: MDHEN, SYDVKM.

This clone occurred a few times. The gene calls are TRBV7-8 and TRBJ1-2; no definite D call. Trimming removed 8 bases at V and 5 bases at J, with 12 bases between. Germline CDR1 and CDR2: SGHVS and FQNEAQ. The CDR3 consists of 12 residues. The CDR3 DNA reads TGTGCCAGCGGGCGGGATGTATATGGCTACACCTTC. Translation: CASGRDVYGYTF.

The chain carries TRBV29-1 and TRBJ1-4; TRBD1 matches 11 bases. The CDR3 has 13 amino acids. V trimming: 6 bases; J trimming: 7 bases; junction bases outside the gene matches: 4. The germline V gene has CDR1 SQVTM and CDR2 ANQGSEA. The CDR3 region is CSVSGTGGEKLFF. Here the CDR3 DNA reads TGCAGCGTATCCGGGACAGGGGGTGAAAAACTGTTTTTT.

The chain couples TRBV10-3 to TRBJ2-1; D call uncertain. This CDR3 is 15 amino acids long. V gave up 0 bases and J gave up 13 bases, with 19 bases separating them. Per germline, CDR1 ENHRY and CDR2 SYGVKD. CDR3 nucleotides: TGTGCCATCAGTGAGTCCGTTCCAGCAGTCTCCGTTCAGTTCTTC. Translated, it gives CAISESVPAVSVQFF.

The CDR3 region has the DNA TGCGCCAGCAGCTTGAACAGGGTCGAGCAGTACTTC. This encodes CASSLNRVEQYF. The chain couples TRBV5-1 to TRBJ2-7; D perhaps matches TRBD1 (6 bases). The V end lost 1 base, the J end lost 6 bases, and 8 bases lay between the germline ends. Per the germline V gene, CDR1 is SGHRS and CDR2 is YFSETQ. The CDR3 consists of 12 residues.

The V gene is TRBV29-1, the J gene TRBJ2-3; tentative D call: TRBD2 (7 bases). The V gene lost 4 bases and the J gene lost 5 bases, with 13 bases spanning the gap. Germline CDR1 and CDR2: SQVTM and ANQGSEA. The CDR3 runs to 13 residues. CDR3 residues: CSVAQGGGDTQYF. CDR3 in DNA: TGCAGCGTTGCACAGGGAGGGGGAGATACGCAGTATTTT.

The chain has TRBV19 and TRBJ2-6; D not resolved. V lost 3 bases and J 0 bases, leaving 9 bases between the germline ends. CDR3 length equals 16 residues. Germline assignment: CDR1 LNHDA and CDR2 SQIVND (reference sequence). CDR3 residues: CASSIRPNSGANVLTF. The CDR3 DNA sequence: TGTGCCAGTAGTATCCGACCCAACTCTGGGGCCAACGTCCTGACTTTC.

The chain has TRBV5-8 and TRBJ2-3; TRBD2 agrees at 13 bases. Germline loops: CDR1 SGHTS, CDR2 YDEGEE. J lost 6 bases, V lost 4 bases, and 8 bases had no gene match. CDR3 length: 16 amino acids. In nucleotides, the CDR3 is TGTGCCAGCAGCCGTGGGACTAGCGGGATGAGGGATACGCAGTATTTT. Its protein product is CASSRGTSGMRDTQYF.

The DNA of the CDR3 is TGTGCCAGCAGCCCATTGACAAGGGACGATCCGATCTACACCTTC. Translated, it gives CASSPLTRDDPIYTF. The V gene is TRBV5-6, the J gene TRBJ1-2, with D perhaps TRBD1 (5 bases). The V gene's germline CDR1 is SGHDT and CDR2 YYEEEE. The CDR3 runs to 15 residues. Trimming shortened V by 4 bases and J by 10 bases, and 23 bases separated the two germline ends.

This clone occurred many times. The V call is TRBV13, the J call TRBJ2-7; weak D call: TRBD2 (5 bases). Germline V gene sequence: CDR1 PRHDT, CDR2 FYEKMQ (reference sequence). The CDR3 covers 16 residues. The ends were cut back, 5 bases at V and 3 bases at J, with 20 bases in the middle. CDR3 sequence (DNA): TGTGCCAGCAGCCCTGGGCGGGCGCGACCTAACTACGAGCAGTACTTC. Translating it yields CASSPGRARPNYEQYF.

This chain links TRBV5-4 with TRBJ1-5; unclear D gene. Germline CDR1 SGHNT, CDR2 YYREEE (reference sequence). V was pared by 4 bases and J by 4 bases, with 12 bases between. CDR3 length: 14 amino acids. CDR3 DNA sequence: TGTGCCAGCAGCGCGGACCTGGGGAATCAGCCCCAGCATTTT. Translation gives CASSADLGNQPQHF.

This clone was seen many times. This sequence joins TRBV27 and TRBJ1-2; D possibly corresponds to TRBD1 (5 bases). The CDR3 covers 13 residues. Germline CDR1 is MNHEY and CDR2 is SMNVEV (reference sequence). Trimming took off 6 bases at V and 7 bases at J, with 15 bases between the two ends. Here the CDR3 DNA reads TGTGCCAGCAGGGGGGTGAGCCCAGGTGGCTACACCTTC. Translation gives CASRGVSPGGYTF.